Given below is one T cell receptor beta chain in context. The antigen is unknown. This entry is derived from a study of monozygotic twins with inflammatory bowel disease. Study results and caveats: Twin pairs that were concordant did not differ from discordant pairs in repertoire similarity, possibly from limited power. On the inverse Simpson index, IBD patients scored lower for TCRbeta diversity than healthy co-twins.

Nested amplification of TCRalpha and TCRbeta cDNA involved two PCRs of 16 and 9 cycles. One entry per CDR3 protein, without DNA, is what TCRdb gives after re-calling the 5' RACE reads. Its table lists around 450,000 distinct CDR3 sequences. The authors isolated total RNA from whole blood without sorting T cells. Germline values: CDR1 SGHDT, CDR2 YYEEEE. There are 14 residues in the CDR3. Specimen: blood. This TCR was recovered from a human donor with ulcerative colitis or Crohn's disease, or a healthy co-twin of an affected twin (not recorded which). V gene TRBV5-6 combines with J gene TRBJ1-1. The CDR3 protein is CASSLRPRNTEAFF.